The text below deals with one T cell receptor beta chain. Its antigen remains unidentified. These data are taken from a study of a mutant IDH1 vaccine in newly diagnosed glioma. Measured with immunoSEQ multiplex PCR; TCRdb has only the in-frame clones, and not every one. The table has 50,000 to 70,000 clones, roughly 80% seen once. As for time point: week 47, end of study. Every vaccination contained 300 ug of the mutant IDH1 20-mer peptide and was paired with topical imiquimod. This CDR3 has 13 residues. V lost 0 bases to trimming and J lost 8 bases; unmatched junction nucleotides: 4. From germline, CDR1 is SGDLS and CDR2 YYNGEE.

The source is a woman between 50 and 59 years old with glioma. The sample consisted of PBMCs, taken from a glioma patient whose treatment included an IDH1 peptide vaccine. The J gene is TRBJ1-2, the V gene TRBV9, with TRBD1 matching over 7 bases. CDR3 sequence reads: CASSVDRGDGYTF. The CDR3 DNA is TGTGCCAGCAGCGTAGACAGGGGAGACGGCTACACCTTC.